This T cell receptor (beta chain) came from a study of OX40 agonist ivuxolimab in advanced cancers. Overall study: Hepatocellular carcinoma, melanoma, renal cell or head and neck cancer occurred in dose-escalation patients.

Only one count was recorded for this clone. Sequencing used immunoSEQ multiplex PCR; TCRdb keeps in-frame clones, though not all of them. The data show tens of thousands of clones, 85% to 95% seen once. The specimen was CD4+ or CD8+ T cells sorted from blood, collected in a trial of the OX40 agonist ivuxolimab. The receptor comes from an adult with an advanced solid tumor such as melanoma, head and neck, liver or kidney cancer.

The CDR3 bases are TGCGCCAGCAGCCAAGAAACGATTAGGGATACGCAGTATTTT. It encodes CASSQETIRDTQYF. This chain uses TRBV4-1 with TRBJ2-3; D unresolved. The CDR3 has 14 residues. Germline V CDR1 and CDR2: MGHRA, YSYEKL. V dropped 0 bases and J dropped 6 bases, with 10 bases sitting between them.